The present T cell receptor (beta chain) was sequenced within a study of T cell responses to AZD1222 COVID-19 vaccine. Whole-study results and caveats: Baseline seropositives among AZD1222 recipients totaled only five or six. Most donors were white British, females outnumbered males, and clonal diversity was possibly underestimated. Spike-specific TCR depth and breadth grew after two AZD1222 doses.

Notes on this clone: Its cognate antigen is unknown.

Profiling relied on immunoSEQ multiplex PCR, and the TCRdb table lists in-frame clones only, not all of them. The table lists about 130,000 clones, 93% of them singletons, with around 3.3% in the top ten. Per germline, CDR1 SGHTA and CDR2 FQGNSA. Losses at the gene ends were 5 bases for V and 6 bases for J; bases not matched to a gene: 13. The CDR3 loop spans 17 amino acids. The source material was peripheral blood, sampled on day 0 of AZD1222 vaccination. The gene calls are TRBV7-2 and TRBJ1-6, with TRBD1 matching 7 bases. This clonotype was sampled from an adult in good health. DNA for the CDR3: TGTGCCAGCAGCCCGGACGCGCAGGGGGGGTTTAATTCACCCCTCCACTTT. Amino acid sequence: CASSPDAQGGFNSPLHF.